This TCR beta chain was recovered during a study of blood T cell repertoires in COVID-19. Study-wide context: Collection of acute and convalescent COVID-19 samples took place in the United States, Italy and Spain. T cells, B-cell-depleted T cells, or PBMCs provided the cDNA or gDNA that served as material.

The Seattle patients joined while their infection was active and were tracked longitudinally afterward. CDR1 and CDR2 (germline): SGHRS, YFSETQ. Trimming left V 0 bases short and J 5 bases short, with 11 bases between. The CDR3 spans 14 residues. Per the original data handling: Reference gene primer amplification gave estimated nucleated cell counts. Produced via immunoSEQ multiplex PCR; TCRdb's table is partial and in-frame only. That table supplies the V and J calls and clone size; D and trimming were determined from the DNA. Among roughly 100,000 clones listed, approximately 80% were seen once. The chain employs TRBV5-1 and TRBJ1-2; no clear D gene. The sample was peripheral blood. This receptor was taken from a man of 80 years or more with COVID-19, enrolled during active disease. As DNA, the CDR3 is TGCGCCAGCAGCTTGGGTGGGCAGTTATATGGCTACACCTTC. It translates to CASSLGGQLYGYTF.